These T cell receptor beta chains were read from a single sample in a study of CD4 T cell repertoires in COVID-19. The protocol was immunoSEQ multiplex PCR, while the TCRdb copy is restricted to in-frame clones and leaves out a portion. The table includes some 71,000 clones, 83% detected once. The material was CD4+ T cells from peripheral blood, obtained after recovery from COVID-19. All receptors come from a human donor who had COVID-19. The CDR3 runs from the conserved cysteine through the conserved F or W. A D gene is named only where the DNA matches it firmly. Only part of the rows carry a size: once, few, many, or a class if the clone is expanded.

DNA: TGTGCCAGCAGCCCAAAGACCCCGGGGCAGTCCGGCTACAATGAGCAGTTCTTC
CDR3: CASSPKTPGQSGYNEQFF
D: -
V: TRBV7-8
J: TRBJ2-1
size: -

DNA: TGTGCCAGCAGCCTAGAGCTGGGTGAGAATGAAAAACTGTTTTTT
CDR3: CASSLELGENEKLFF
D: -
V: TRBV5-4
J: TRBJ1-4
size: few

DNA: TGTGCCAGCAGCCTCGCTGTGGGAGGGCCTGCCGGGGAGCTGTTTTTT
CDR3: CASSLAVGGPAGELFF
D: TRBD2
V: TRBV7-7
J: TRBJ2-2
size: -

DNA: TGTGCCAGCAGCCCCAGACACGGGGGCCAATACAATGAGCAGTTCTTC
CDR3: CASSPRHGGQYNEQFF
D: -
V: TRBV9
J: TRBJ2-1
size: -

DNA: TGTGCCAGCAGCCAACAGTTGGAGACCCAGTACTTC
CDR3: CASSQQLETQYF
D: -
V: TRBV7-2
J: TRBJ2-5
size: once

DNA: TGTGCCAGCAGTGATGACTTCCAAGAGACCCAGTACTTC
CDR3: CASSDDFQETQYF
D: -
V: TRBV28
J: TRBJ2-5
size: -

DNA: TGCGCCAGCAGCTTGGCGACAGGGATGGTATACGAGCAGTACTTC
CDR3: CASSLATGMVYEQYF
D: TRBD1
V: TRBV5-1
J: TRBJ2-7
size: -

DNA: TGTGCCAGCAGTTCTCGACAGGGACATGGCTACACCTTC
CDR3: CASSSRQGHGYTF
D: TRBD1
V: TRBV12-3/TRBV12-4
J: TRBJ1-2
size: -

DNA: TGCAGCGTTGAAAGGGGCGGATTAACCGGGGAGCTGTTTTTT
CDR3: CSVERGGLTGELFF
D: -
V: TRBV29-1
J: TRBJ2-2
size: -

DNA: TGTGCCAGCTCCCCGACGGGAGGCCAAAATTCACCCCTCCACTTT
CDR3: CASSPTGGQNSPLHF
D: -
V: TRBV6-5
J: TRBJ1-6
size: -

DNA: TGTGCCAGCAGCTCTGACGGAACTAGCACAGATACGCAGTATTTT
CDR3: CASSSDGTSTDTQYF
D: -
V: TRBV11-2
J: TRBJ2-3
size: -

DNA: TGTGCCAGCAGCCAAGATTTTCCCCCCGGGACTTTCTTT
CDR3: CASSQDFPPGTFF
D: -
V: TRBV3-1/TRBV3-2
J: TRBJ1-1
size: once

DNA: TGTGCCACCAGCGGACCTCGACAGGGGAACACCGGGGAGCTGTTTTTT
CDR3: CATSGPRQGNTGELFF
D: TRBD1
V: TRBV15
J: TRBJ2-2
size: -

DNA: TGTGCCAGCAGCTTTCCTAGCGGGAGTAATGAGCAGTTCTTC
CDR3: CASSFPSGSNEQFF
D: TRBD2
V: TRBV5-4
J: TRBJ2-1
size: -

DNA: TGTGCCAGTAGTCCCCGGGACAGCAACACTGAAGCTTTCTTT
CDR3: CASSPRDSNTEAFF
D: TRBD1
V: TRBV19
J: TRBJ1-1
size: -

DNA: TGTGCCAGCAGCTTAACCTTGAACACTGAAGCTTTCTTT
CDR3: CASSLTLNTEAFF
D: -
V: TRBV5-4
J: TRBJ1-1
size: -

DNA: TGTGCCAGCAGTGATCGGGGGGGCCTGAACACTGAAGCTTTCTTT
CDR3: CASSDRGGLNTEAFF
D: -
V: TRBV25-1
J: TRBJ1-1
size: -

DNA: TGTGCCAGCAGTTCGGAAAGGAGGACTAGCCGTTTCGATGAGCAGTTCTTC
CDR3: CASSSERRTSRFDEQFF
D: TRBD2
V: TRBV27
J: TRBJ2-1
size: few

DNA: TGTGCCAGCAGTAAGCCCTACGAGCAGTACTTC
CDR3: CASSKPYEQYF
D: -
V: TRBV28
J: TRBJ2-7
size: -

DNA: TGTGCCATCAGTGACCCGGGACAGGGTGACGGCTACACCTTC
CDR3: CAISDPGQGDGYTF
D: TRBD1
V: TRBV10-3
J: TRBJ1-2
size: few

DNA: TGTGCCAGCAGTGATTCGACAGGGAACACTGAAGCTTTCTTT
CDR3: CASSDSTGNTEAFF
D: -
V: TRBV25-1
J: TRBJ1-1
size: -

DNA: TGTGCCAGCAGTGAAGACAGTATATACGGCTACACCTTC
CDR3: CASSEDSIYGYTF
D: -
V: TRBV2
J: TRBJ1-2
size: -

DNA: TGCGCCAGCAGCAGGGGGACCGCGGGGTACGAGCAGTACTTC
CDR3: CASSRGTAGYEQYF
D: -
V: TRBV5-1
J: TRBJ2-7
size: -

DNA: TGTGCCAGCAGACCGACTAGCGGGAGAGACTTAAGCTCCTACAATGAGCAGTTCTTC
CDR3: CASRPTSGRDLSSYNEQFF
D: TRBD2
V: TRBV28
J: TRBJ2-1
size: -

DNA: TGTGCCAGCAGCCTCCAAATGGAGGGAAACAATGAGCAGTTCTTC
CDR3: CASSLQMEGNNEQFF
D: -
V: TRBV3-1/TRBV3-2
J: TRBJ2-1
size: -

DNA: TGTGCCAGCAGCCAAGTCCACGCAGGGGGGTACGAGCAGTACTTC
CDR3: CASSQVHAGGYEQYF
D: -
V: TRBV3-1/TRBV3-2
J: TRBJ2-7
size: -

DNA: TGTGCCAGCAGCCGACCGGGCGCAAGATACGAGCAGTACTTC
CDR3: CASSRPGARYEQYF
D: -
V: TRBV27
J: TRBJ2-7
size: -

DNA: TGTGCCAGCTCACCTGGGACAGGGAATGGCTACACCTTC
CDR3: CASSPGTGNGYTF
D: TRBD1
V: TRBV18
J: TRBJ1-2
size: -

DNA: TGTGCCACCAGCACCCGGACGCAGCCCTACGAGCAGTACTTC
CDR3: CATSTRTQPYEQYF
D: -
V: TRBV15
J: TRBJ2-7
size: -

DNA: TGTGCCAGCAGTCTTACTAGCGGGTTATACAATGAGCAGTTCTTC
CDR3: CASSLTSGLYNEQFF
D: TRBD2
V: TRBV6-5
J: TRBJ2-1
size: -

DNA: TGTGCCAGCAGCGCTAGTAGTCTAGCCTCCCAATCAGATACGCAGTATTTT
CDR3: CASSASSLASQSDTQYF
D: -
V: TRBV7-6
J: TRBJ2-3
size: -

DNA: TGCGCCAGCAGCCTCACCTTAAGGGATGAGCAGTTCTTC
CDR3: CASSLTLRDEQFF
D: -
V: TRBV4-1
J: TRBJ2-1
size: few

DNA: TGTGCCAGCCGGCGGGACCTTACCTACGAGCAGTACTTC
CDR3: CASRRDLTYEQYF
D: -
V: TRBV2
J: TRBJ2-7
size: -

DNA: TGTGCCAGCAGCTTAGAGGGTTCGGGACTAGCGGGAGCGGCCTACGAGCAGTACTTC
CDR3: CASSLEGSGLAGAAYEQYF
D: TRBD2
V: TRBV11-3
J: TRBJ2-7
size: once

DNA: TGTGCCAGCAGCCCACGGGACAGCGAAAAACTGTTTTTT
CDR3: CASSPRDSEKLFF
D: TRBD1
V: TRBV4-2
J: TRBJ1-4
size: -

DNA: TGTGCCAGCAGCCCGGGGACCGCTGGGTCCTATAATTCACCCCTCCACTTT
CDR3: CASSPGTAGSYNSPLHF
D: -
V: TRBV5-4
J: TRBJ1-6
size: -

DNA: TGTGCCAGCAGCCAAAATAGTGGAGAAGGGCTTGAAAAACTGTTTTTT
CDR3: CASSQNSGEGLEKLFF
D: -
V: TRBV4-2
J: TRBJ1-4
size: -

DNA: TGTGCCAGCAGGCCCGCGGGGGTTGTTGAAAAACTGTTTTTT
CDR3: CASRPAGVVEKLFF
D: -
V: TRBV11-2
J: TRBJ1-4
size: -

DNA: TGTGCCAGCAGTTCCCGGGGGGGGCCTAACTATGGCTACACCTTC
CDR3: CASSSRGGPNYGYTF
D: -
V: TRBV6-1
J: TRBJ1-2
size: -

DNA: TGTGCCAGCTCACTCGAATCGCAGGACACCATATATTTT
CDR3: CASSLESQDTIYF
D: -
V: TRBV18
J: TRBJ1-3
size: once

DNA: TGTGCCAGCAGCGCCTACCTAGCCCCATACGAGCAGTACTTC
CDR3: CASSAYLAPYEQYF
D: -
V: TRBV7-3
J: TRBJ2-7
size: -

DNA: TGCGCCAGCAGCCTCGGACTAGGCGAGCAGTTCTTC
CDR3: CASSLGLGEQFF
D: TRBD2
V: TRBV4-1
J: TRBJ2-1
size: -

DNA: TGTGCCAGCAGCTTAGGAGTTAGACCGGACGGTGAAAACTTC
CDR3: CASSLGVRPDGENF
D: -
V: TRBV7-9
J: TRBJ2-4
size: -

DNA: TGTGCCAGCAGTTTCTCTGCGGGAGGGCTTACAGATACGCAGTATTTT
CDR3: CASSFSAGGLTDTQYF
D: TRBD2
V: TRBV28
J: TRBJ2-3
size: once

DNA: TGTGCCAGCAGCCAAGATCTGTCGGGTTTCGATGGCTACACCTTC
CDR3: CASSQDLSGFDGYTF
D: -
V: TRBV14
J: TRBJ1-2
size: -

DNA: TGTGCCAGCAGGGAGACGGGGAGAGATACGCAGTATTTT
CDR3: CASRETGRDTQYF
D: -
V: TRBV6-5
J: TRBJ2-3
size: -

DNA: TGTGCCAGCACCCCGGGTGGCCACGAGCAGTACTTC
CDR3: CASTPGGHEQYF
D: -
V: TRBV28
J: TRBJ2-7
size: few

DNA: TGCGCCAGCAGCTTGGGGGGAGGGGCGAACACTGAAGCTTTCTTT
CDR3: CASSLGGGANTEAFF
D: -
V: TRBV5-1
J: TRBJ1-1
size: -

DNA: TGTGCCAGCAGCCAAGAAACCGGGAGTTGGTCCTACGAGCAGTACTTC
CDR3: CASSQETGSWSYEQYF
D: -
V: TRBV3-1/TRBV3-2
J: TRBJ2-7
size: -